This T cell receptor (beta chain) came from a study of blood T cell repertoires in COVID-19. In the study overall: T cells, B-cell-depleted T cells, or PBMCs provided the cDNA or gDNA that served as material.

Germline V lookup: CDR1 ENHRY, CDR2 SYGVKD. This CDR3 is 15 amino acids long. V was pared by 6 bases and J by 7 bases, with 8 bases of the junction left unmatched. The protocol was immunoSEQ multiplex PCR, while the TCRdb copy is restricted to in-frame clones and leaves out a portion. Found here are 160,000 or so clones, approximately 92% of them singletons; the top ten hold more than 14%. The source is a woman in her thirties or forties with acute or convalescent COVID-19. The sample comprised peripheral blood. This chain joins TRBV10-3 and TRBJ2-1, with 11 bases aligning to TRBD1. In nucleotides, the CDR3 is TGTGCCATCAGCCCAGGACAGGGGGCAGGGAATGAGCAGTTCTTC. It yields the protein CAISPGQGAGNEQFF.